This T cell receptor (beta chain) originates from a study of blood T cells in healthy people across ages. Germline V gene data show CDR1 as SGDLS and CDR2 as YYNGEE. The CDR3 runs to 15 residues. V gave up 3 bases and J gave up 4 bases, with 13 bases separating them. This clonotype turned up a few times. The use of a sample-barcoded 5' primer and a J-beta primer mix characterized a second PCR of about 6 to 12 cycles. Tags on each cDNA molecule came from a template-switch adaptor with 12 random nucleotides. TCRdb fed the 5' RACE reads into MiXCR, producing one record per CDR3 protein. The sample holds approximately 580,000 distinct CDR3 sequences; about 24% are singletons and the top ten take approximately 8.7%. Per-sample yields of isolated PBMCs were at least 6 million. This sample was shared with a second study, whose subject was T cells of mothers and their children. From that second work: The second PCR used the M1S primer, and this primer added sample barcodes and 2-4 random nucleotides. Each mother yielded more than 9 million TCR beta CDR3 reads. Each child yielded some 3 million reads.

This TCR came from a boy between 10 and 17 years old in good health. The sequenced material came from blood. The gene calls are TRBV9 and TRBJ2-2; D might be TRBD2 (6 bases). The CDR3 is CASSAPGRGTGELFF. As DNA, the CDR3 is TGTGCCAGCAGCGCCCCCGGGAGAGGCACCGGGGAGCTGTTTTTT. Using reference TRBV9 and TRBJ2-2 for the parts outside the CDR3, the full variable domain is DSGVTQTPKHLITATGQRVTLRCSPRSGDLSVYWYQQSLDQGLQFLIQYYNGEERAKGNILERFSAQQFPDLHSELNLSSLELGDSALYFCASSAPGRGTGELFFGEGSRLTVL.